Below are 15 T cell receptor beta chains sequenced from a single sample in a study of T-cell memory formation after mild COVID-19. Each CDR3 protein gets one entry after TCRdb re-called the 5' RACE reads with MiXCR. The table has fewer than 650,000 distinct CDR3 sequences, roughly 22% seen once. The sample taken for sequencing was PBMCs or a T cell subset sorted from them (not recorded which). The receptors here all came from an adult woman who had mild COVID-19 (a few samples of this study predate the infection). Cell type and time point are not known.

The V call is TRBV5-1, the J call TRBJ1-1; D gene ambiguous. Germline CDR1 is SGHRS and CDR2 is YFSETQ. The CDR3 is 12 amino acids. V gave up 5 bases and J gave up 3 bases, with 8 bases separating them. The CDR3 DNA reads TGCGCCAGCAGAAGAGAGGACACTGAAGCTTTCTTT. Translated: CASRREDTEAFF.

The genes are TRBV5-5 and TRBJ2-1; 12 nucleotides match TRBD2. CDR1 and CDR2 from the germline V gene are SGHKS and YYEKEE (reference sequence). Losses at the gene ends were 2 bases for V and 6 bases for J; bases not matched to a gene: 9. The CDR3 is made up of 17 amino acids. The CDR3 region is CASSFSLAGGPSNEQFF. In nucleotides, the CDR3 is TGTGCCAGCAGCTTCTCTCTAGCGGGAGGGCCTAGCAATGAGCAGTTCTTC.

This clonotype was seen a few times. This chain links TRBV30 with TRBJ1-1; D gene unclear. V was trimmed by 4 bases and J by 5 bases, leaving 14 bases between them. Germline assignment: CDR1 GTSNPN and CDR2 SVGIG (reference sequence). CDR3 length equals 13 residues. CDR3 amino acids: CAWTPDPGTEAFF. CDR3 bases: TGTGCCTGGACCCCAGATCCGGGTACTGAAGCTTTCTTT.

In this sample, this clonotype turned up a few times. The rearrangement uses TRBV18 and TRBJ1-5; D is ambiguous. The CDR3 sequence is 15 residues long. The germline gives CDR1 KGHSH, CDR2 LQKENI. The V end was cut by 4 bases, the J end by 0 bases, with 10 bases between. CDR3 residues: CASSLEVHSNQPQHF. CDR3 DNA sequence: TGTGCCAGCTCACTGGAAGTGCATAGCAATCAGCCCCAGCATTTT.

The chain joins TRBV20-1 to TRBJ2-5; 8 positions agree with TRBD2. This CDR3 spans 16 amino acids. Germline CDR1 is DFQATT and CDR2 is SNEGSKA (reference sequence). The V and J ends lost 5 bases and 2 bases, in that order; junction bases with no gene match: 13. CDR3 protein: CSAGRQLAELQETQYF. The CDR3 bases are TGCAGTGCTGGACGGCAACTAGCGGAACTTCAAGAGACCCAGTACTTC.

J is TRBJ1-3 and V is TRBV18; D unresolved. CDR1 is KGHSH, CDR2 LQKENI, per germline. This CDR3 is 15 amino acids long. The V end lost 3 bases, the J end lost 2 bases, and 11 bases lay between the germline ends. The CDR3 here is CASSPFTTAGNTIYF. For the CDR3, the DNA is TGTGCCAGCTCACCTTTCACCACGGCTGGAAACACCATATATTTT. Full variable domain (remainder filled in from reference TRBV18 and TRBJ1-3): NAGVMQNPRHLVRRRGQEARLRCSPMKGHSHVYWYRQLPEEGLKFMVYLQKENIIDESGMPKERFSAEFPKEGPSILRIQQVVRGDSAAYFCASSPFTTAGNTIYFGEGSWLTVV.

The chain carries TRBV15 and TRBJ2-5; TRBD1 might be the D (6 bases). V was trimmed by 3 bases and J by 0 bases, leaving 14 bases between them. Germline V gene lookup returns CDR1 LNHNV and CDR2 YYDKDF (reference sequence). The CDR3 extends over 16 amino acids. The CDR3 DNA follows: TGTGCCACCAGCAGGAGGGGGTGGGGGAACCAAGAGACCCAGTACTTC. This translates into CATSRRGWGNQETQYF. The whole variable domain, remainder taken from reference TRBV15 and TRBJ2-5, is DAMVIQNPRYQVTQFGKPVTLSCSQTLNHNVMYWYQQKSSQAPKLLFHYYDKDFNNEADTPDNFQSRRPNTSFCFLDIRSPGLGDTAMYLCATSRRGWGNQETQYFGPGTRLLVL.

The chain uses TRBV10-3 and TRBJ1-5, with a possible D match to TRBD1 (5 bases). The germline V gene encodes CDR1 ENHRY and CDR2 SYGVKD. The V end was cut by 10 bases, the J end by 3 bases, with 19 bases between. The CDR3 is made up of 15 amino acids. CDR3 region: CATAGAGGNNQPQHF. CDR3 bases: TGTGCCACCGCTGGGGCGGGGGGGAACAATCAGCCCCAGCATTTT.

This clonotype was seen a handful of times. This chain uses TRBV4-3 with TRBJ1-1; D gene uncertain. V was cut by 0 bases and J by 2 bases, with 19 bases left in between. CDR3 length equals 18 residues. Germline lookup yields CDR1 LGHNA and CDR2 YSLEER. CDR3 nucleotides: TGCGCCAGCAGCCAAGAGAGGGAGAGGTGGTGGCCAAACACTGAAGCTTTCTTT. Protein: CASSQERERWWPNTEAFF.

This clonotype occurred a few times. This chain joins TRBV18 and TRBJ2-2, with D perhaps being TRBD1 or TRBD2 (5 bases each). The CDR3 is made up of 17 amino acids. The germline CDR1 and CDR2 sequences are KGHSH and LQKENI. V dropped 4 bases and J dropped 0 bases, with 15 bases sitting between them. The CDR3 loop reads CASSRIGPGPNTGELFF. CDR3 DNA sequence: TGTGCCAGCTCACGGATTGGTCCGGGGCCGAACACCGGGGAGCTGTTTTTT.

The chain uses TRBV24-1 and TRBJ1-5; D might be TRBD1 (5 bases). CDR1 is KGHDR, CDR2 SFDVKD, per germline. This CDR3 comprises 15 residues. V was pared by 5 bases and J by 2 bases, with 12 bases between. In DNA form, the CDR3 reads TGTGCCACCAGTGCAGGGATCGGGGGCAATCAGCCCCAGCATTTT. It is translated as CATSAGIGGNQPQHF.

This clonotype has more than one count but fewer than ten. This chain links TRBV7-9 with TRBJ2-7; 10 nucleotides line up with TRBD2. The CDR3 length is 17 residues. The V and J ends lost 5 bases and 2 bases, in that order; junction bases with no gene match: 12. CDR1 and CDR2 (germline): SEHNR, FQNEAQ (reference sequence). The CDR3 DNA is TGTGCCAGCAGCCCCAGGGGGAGCGGGAGGGCAGCCTACGAGCAGTACTTC. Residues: CASSPRGSGRAAYEQYF. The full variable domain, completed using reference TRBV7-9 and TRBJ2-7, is DTGVSQNPRHKITKRGQNVTFRCDPISEHNRLYWYRQTLGQGPEFLTYFQNEAQLEKSRLLSDRFSAERPKGSFSTLEIQRTEQGDSAMYLCASSPRGSGRAAYEQYFGPGTRLTVT.

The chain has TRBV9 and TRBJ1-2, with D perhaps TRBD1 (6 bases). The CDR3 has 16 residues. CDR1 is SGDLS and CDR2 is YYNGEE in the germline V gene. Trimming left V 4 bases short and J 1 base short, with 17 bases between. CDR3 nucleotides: TGTGCCAGCAGCCCACTTTTCCTGGACAGTAACTATGGCTACACCTTC. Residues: CASSPLFLDSNYGYTF.

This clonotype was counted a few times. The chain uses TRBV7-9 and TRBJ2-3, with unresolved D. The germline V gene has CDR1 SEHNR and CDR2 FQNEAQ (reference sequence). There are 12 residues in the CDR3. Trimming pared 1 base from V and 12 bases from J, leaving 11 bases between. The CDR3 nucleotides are TGTGCCAGCAGCTTAGAACTCCTGCGCCAGTATTTT. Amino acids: CASSLELLRQYF.

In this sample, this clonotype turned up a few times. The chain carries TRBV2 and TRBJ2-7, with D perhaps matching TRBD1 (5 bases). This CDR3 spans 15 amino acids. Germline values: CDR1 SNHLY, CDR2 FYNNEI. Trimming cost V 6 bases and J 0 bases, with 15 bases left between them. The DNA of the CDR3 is TGTGCCAGCAGGGAGTATAGGGGCCCCTCCTACGAGCAGTACTTC. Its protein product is CASREYRGPSYEQYF.